This entry describes one T cell receptor (beta chain). The antigen is not known. Trimming stripped 5 bases from V and 1 base from J, with 18 bases between. This CDR3 is built from 16 residues. Germline V lookup: CDR1 SGHTS, CDR2 YDEGEE. Some clones are missing from TCRdb's copy, which holds only in-frame ones; the method was immunoSEQ multiplex PCR. The data show several thousand clones, about four fifths seen once. This entry is derived from a study of brain metastases from non-small cell lung cancer. Overall study findings and caveats: T-cell clones appeared expanded in around 64% of brain metastases relative to matched primary tumors.

Sample: primary lung tumor tissue. This rearrangement joins TRBV5-8 to TRBJ2-5; the D gene is possibly TRBD2 (5 bases). The sequence was collected from a donor over 35 with non-small cell lung cancer. The CDR3 reads CASSSGPGKSQETQYF. The CDR3 DNA reads TGTGCCAGCAGTTCGGGCCCGGGGAAGAGCCAAGAGACCCAGTACTTC. The full variable domain, completed using reference TRBV5-8 and TRBJ2-5, is EAGVTQSPTHLIKTRGQQATLRCSPISGHTSVYWYQQALGLGLQFLLWYDEGEERNRGNFPPRFSGRQFPNYSSELNVNALELEDSALYLCASSSGPGKSQETQYFGPGTRLLVL.